A few counts support the clone carrying this TCR beta chain. This table comes from immunoSEQ multiplex PCR, and its TCRdb copy is limited to in-frame clones, with some not included. The sample has approximately 61,000 clones; 79% are singletons. The sample belongs to a study of blood T cell repertoires in COVID-19. The overall study: Researchers got acute and convalescent COVID-19 samples from the United States, Italy and Spain. T cells, B-cell-depleted T cells, or PBMCs supplied cDNA or gDNA.

The CDR3 sequence is 16 residues long. V lost 2 bases and J 3 bases, leaving 19 bases between the germline ends. CDR1 and CDR2 (germline): SQVTM, ANQGSEA. This clonotype was sampled from an older woman with acute or convalescent COVID-19. This chain uses TRBV29-1 with TRBJ1-2; D might be TRBD1 (5 bases). The sample was peripheral blood. The CDR3 DNA reads TGCAGCGTTGAATCGGACGGGATCGGGGGGGACTATGGCTACACCTTC. It yields the protein CSVESDGIGGDYGYTF.